This TCR beta chain was sequenced during a study of response to subunit inactivated influenza vaccine. The sample holds many counts of this clonotype. The antigen is unknown. One entry per CDR3 protein results from TCRdb running MiXCR on the RT-PCR reads. The table has 650,000 to 800,000 distinct CDR3 sequences, around 13% seen once. General study findings and limits: Authors suggested few new T cells are recruited by each seasonal influenza vaccination.

V gave up 7 bases and J gave up 1 base, with 19 bases separating them. From germline, CDR1 is LNHDA and CDR2 SQIVND (reference sequence). CDR3 length equals 17 residues. This sample comprised PBMCs from blood, obtained around 15 days before vaccination. This clonotype was obtained from a man aged 50 to 59 who received an inactivated influenza vaccine. The chain has TRBV19 and TRBJ2-2, with D possibly being TRBD2 (5 bases). The CDR3 sequence: CASNWVLDQRNTGELFF. CDR3 DNA: TGTGCCAGTAATTGGGTACTAGACCAACGGAACACCGGGGAGCTGTTTTTT.